This paragraph reports one T cell receptor (beta chain). The V gene's germline CDR1 is SEHNR and CDR2 FQNEAQ (reference sequence). The CDR3 has 12 amino acids. Deletions cut 8 bases from V and 1 base from J, with 8 bases between. This specimen belongs to a study of PD-L1 blockade in urothelial cancer. As for the study in general: The analyses of blood took place 3 weeks (second dose) and 6 weeks after treatment start.

Generated by immunoSEQ multiplex PCR, the TCRdb table keeps only in-frame clones and is missing some. The table has tens of thousands of clones, about four fifths seen once. Noted time point: pretreatment peripheral blood. This sequence originates from a man aged 65 to 79 with urothelial cancer. The specimen was PBMCs, collected around atezolizumab (anti-PD-L1) treatment. The V and J genes are TRBV7-9 and TRBJ1-1; D is unresolved. The CDR3 DNA sequence: TGTGCCAGCTTCGGGGAGAACACTGAAGCTTTCTTT. Protein: CASFGENTEAFF.